The clone carrying this T cell receptor beta chain showed up many times. This entry belongs to a study of regulatory T cells in long-lasting Graves disease. This sample's time point: newly diagnosed GD, antithyroid drugs for less than 3 months. PBMC-extracted RNA yielded the TCR library. Combining iRepertoire HTBI primers with Arm-PCR of CDR3 regions, the authors built TCR beta libraries. TCRdb redid the calling of the multiplex PCR reads with MiXCR, one entry per CDR3 protein. The sample yields more than 450,000 distinct CDR3 sequences, more than 10% seen once. Germline CDR1 and CDR2: MNHNS and SASEGT. V lost 7 bases, J lost 2 bases, and 6 bases lay in between. The CDR3 is 13 residues long. The same sample was also used in a study of T cells in Graves' hyperthyroidism and ophthalmopathy. That study adds: Hyperthyroidism patients were newly diagnosed, had disease duration under 2 months, and were aged 18 to 65 years. Uncontrolled infection, other autoimmune disease, pregnancy or lactation led to exclusion.

Sequenced material: peripheral blood mononuclear cells (PBMCs), taken at new diagnosis, from a patient treated with antithyroid drugs. This chain links TRBV6-1 with TRBJ2-6, with D unresolved. The clonotype comes from a woman aged 25 to 39 with Graves disease. The CDR3 region is CASTAAGANVLTF. Written as DNA, the CDR3 is TGTGCCAGCACGGCAGCTGGGGCCAACGTCCTGACTTTC.